These 10 T cell receptor beta chains originate from one sample sequenced in a study of cytomegalovirus exposure and HLA in healthy donors. The study ran its PCR with 60 Vbeta and 13 Jbeta primers. The repertoire was sequenced with immunoSEQ multiplex PCR; TCRdb's copy has only in-frame clones and lacks some. The data show 100,000 to 150,000 clones, with 65% to 75% seen just once and roughly 4% held by the top ten. Material: PBMCs. The receptor set was obtained from a woman aged 50 to 60 in good health and CMV-seropositive.

The chain employs TRBV7-9 and TRBJ1-6; tentatively, D is TRBD1 (5 bases). The CDR3 contains 14 residues. Trimming took off 4 bases at V and 7 bases at J, with 11 bases between the two ends. Germline V lookup: CDR1 SEHNR, CDR2 FQNEAQ (reference sequence). The CDR3 here is CASSSTQVNSPLHF. CDR3 nucleotides: TGTGCCAGCAGCTCAACACAGGTGAATTCACCCCTCCACTTT. The whole variable domain, remainder taken from reference TRBV7-9 and TRBJ1-6, is DTGVSQNPRHKITKRGQNVTFRCDPISEHNRLYWYRQTLGQGPEFLTYFQNEAQLEKSRLLSDRFSAERPKGSFSTLEIQRTEQGDSAMYLCASSSTQVNSPLHFGNGTRLTVT.

The chain joins TRBV2 to TRBJ2-3; the D gene is possibly TRBD2 (5 bases). CDR3 length: 12 amino acids. Trimming left V 6 bases short and J 4 bases short, with 8 bases between. CDR1 SNHLY and CDR2 FYNNEI come from the germline V gene. The CDR3 protein is CASSPGADTQYF. CDR3 DNA sequence: TGTGCCAGCAGCCCCGGGGCAGATACGCAGTATTTT.

This chain links TRBV7-2 with TRBJ2-1; 12 bases match TRBD2. This CDR3 is built from 16 residues. Per germline, CDR1 SGHTA and CDR2 FQGNSA. V shed 3 bases and J 6 bases; nucleotides not matched to a gene: 6. The CDR3: CASSLLGLAGANEQFF. The CDR3, as DNA: TGTGCCAGCAGCTTGCTGGGACTAGCGGGTGCCAATGAGCAGTTCTTC.

The rearrangement links TRBV5-1 to TRBJ2-1, with 11 bases aligning to TRBD2. Trimming took 5 bases from V and 6 from J; bases not matched to a gene: 10. The CDR3 sequence is 16 residues long. The V gene's germline CDR1 is SGHRS and CDR2 YFSETQ. CDR3 in amino acids: CASSSVAGGPGNEQFF. In DNA form, the CDR3 reads TGCGCCAGCAGTTCGGTAGCGGGGGGGCCGGGCAATGAGCAGTTCTTC.

The chain carries TRBV19 and TRBJ1-5, with 9 bases fitting TRBD1. The CDR3 sequence is 15 residues long. CDR1 LNHDA and CDR2 SQIVND come from the germline V gene (reference sequence). The junction had 3 bases not matched to a gene; V was cut back by 4 bases and J by 2 bases. CDR3 nucleotides: TGTGCCAGTAGTACTAGGACAGGGGGCAATCAGCCCCAGCATTTT. Translation gives CASSTRTGGNQPQHF.

CDR3 protein: CASSLGTAVNSPLHF. The DNA of the CDR3 is TGTGCCAGCAGCTTAGGGACAGCAGTTAATTCACCCCTCCACTTT. The genes are TRBV7-2 and TRBJ1-6; weak D call: TRBD1 (6 bases). Trimming left V 1 base short and J 6 bases short, with 10 bases between. From germline, CDR1 is SGHTA and CDR2 FQGNSA. The CDR3 contains 15 residues.

CDR3 residues: CASSVGAGGQNTQYF. CDR3 DNA: TGTGCCAGCAGCGTAGGAGCGGGGGGGCAAAATACGCAGTATTTT. The chain employs TRBV9 and TRBJ2-3, with 10 bases aligning to TRBD2. The CDR3 extends over 15 amino acids. Germline lookup yields CDR1 SGDLS and CDR2 YYNGEE. The V gene end was trimmed by 0 bases and the J gene end by 7 bases; junction bases not matched to a gene: 5. The variable domain in full, completed from reference TRBV9 and TRBJ2-3, reads DSGVTQTPKHLITATGQRVTLRCSPRSGDLSVYWYQQSLDQGLQFLIQYYNGEERAKGNILERFSAQQFPDLHSELNLSSLELGDSALYFCASSVGAGGQNTQYFGPGTRLTVL.

This clone occurred once. The chain carries TRBV5-6 and TRBJ2-5; TRBD1 is a possible D gene (6 bases). Judging by the DNA end, TRBJ2-7 fits better; the J call may be wrong. The germline CDR1 and CDR2 sequences are SGHDT and YYEEEE. The CDR3 spans 15 residues. The CDR3 is CASSQGHKISYEQYF. CDR3 sequence (DNA): TGTGCCAGCAGCCAGGGACACAAAATCTCCTACGAGCAGTACTTC.

The V gene is TRBV2, the J gene TRBJ2-2, with 8 bases fitting TRBD1. Trimming at V came to 8 bases and at J to 7 bases, leaving 9 bases not matched to a gene. The length of the CDR3 is 14 residues. Germline V gene lookup returns CDR1 SNHLY and CDR2 FYNNEI. This CDR3 reads CASLPDRAIGELFF. CDR3 bases: TGTGCCAGCCTCCCGGACAGGGCCATCGGGGAGCTGTTTTTT.

This chain connects TRBV15 to TRBJ1-2; D call uncertain. CDR1 is LNHNV and CDR2 is YYDKDF in the germline V gene (reference sequence). With 5 bases removed from V and 4 bases from J, the gap between germline ends came to 17 bases. This CDR3 contains 15 residues. The CDR3: CATSERPGGGYGYTF. Written as DNA, the CDR3 is TGTGCCACCAGCGAACGGCCCGGAGGCGGCTATGGCTACACCTTC.